This TCR beta chain was found in a study of cytomegalovirus exposure and HLA in healthy donors. General study results and limits: Reports state that TCR beta sequences accurately predicted most subjects' HLA-A and HLA-B alleles. It was assumed in the presence/absence analyses that sequencing depth was roughly uniform across donors. A later analysis linked a missense DCLRE1C variant to TCR beta V- and J-gene trimming.

In the case of this clone: Its specificity is not known.

Both 60 Vbeta primers and 13 Jbeta primers went into the PCR. The protocol was immunoSEQ multiplex PCR, while the TCRdb copy is restricted to in-frame clones and leaves out a portion. The sample table sets out under 100,000 clones. Germline-derived CDR1 and CDR2 are LNHDA and SQIVND (reference sequence). V lost 5 bases and J lost 14; bases outside the gene matches: 12. The CDR3 runs to 15 residues. The source is a woman aged 25-40 years in good health and CMV-seronegative. This chain uses TRBV19 with TRBJ2-1, with 13 bases aligning to TRBD2. The sequenced material came from PBMCs. The CDR3 DNA follows: TGTGCCAGTAGTCTACGGGGGACTAGCGGGAAGGTGGAGTTCTTC. Its protein is CASSLRGTSGKVEFF.